This T cell receptor beta chain emerged from a study of Graves' ophthalmopathy and Graves' hyperthyroidism. Study-wide background: Peripheral blood collection took place at initial diagnosis, before any treatment. Findings and caveats of the study: Ophthalmopathy was separated from stable hyperthyroidism by a 13-signature model with around 88% sensitivity and over 75% specificity.

About this clonotype: Its antigen remains unidentified.

Amplification of TCR beta CDR3 regions used RNA transcripts. An opening RT-PCR round employed HTBI primers and preceded a second-round multiplex PCR. MiXCR, run by TCRdb on the multiplex PCR reads, gives a single entry per CDR3 protein. Of 450,000 or so distinct CDR3 sequences listed, over 13% were seen once; the top ten hold over 8%. The V gene's germline CDR1 is SGHVS and CDR2 FQNEAQ. V lost 5 bases and J 3 bases, leaving 16 bases between the germline ends. The CDR3 totals 15 residues. Moderate-to-severe activity, CAS ≥3, NOSPECS ≥4 and a duration under 3 months were seen in donors with ophthalmopathy. Exclusion applied to patients with other autoimmune diseases, uncontrolled infections, pregnancy or lactation.

The receptor comes from a woman aged 25 to 39 with Graves' ophthalmopathy. The sequencing input was blood. The chain has TRBV7-8 and TRBJ2-5; D is possibly TRBD1 (6 bases). The CDR3, as DNA: TGTGCCAGCAGCCTGAGACAAGGGACAAAAGAGACCCAGTACTTC. Its protein product is CASSLRQGTKETQYF.